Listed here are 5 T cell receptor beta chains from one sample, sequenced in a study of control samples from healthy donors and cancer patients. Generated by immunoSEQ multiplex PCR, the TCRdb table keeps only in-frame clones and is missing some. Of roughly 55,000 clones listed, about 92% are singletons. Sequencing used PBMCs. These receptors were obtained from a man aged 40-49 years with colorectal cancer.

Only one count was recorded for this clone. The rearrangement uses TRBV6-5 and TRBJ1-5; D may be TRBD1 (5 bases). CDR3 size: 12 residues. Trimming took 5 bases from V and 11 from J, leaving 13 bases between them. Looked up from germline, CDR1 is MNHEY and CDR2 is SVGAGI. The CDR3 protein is CASSPPGQAQHF. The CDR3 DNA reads TGTGCCAGCAGTCCACCCGGACAAGCCCAGCATTTT.

The CDR3 spells CASRITGLAGGGQFF. Written as DNA, the CDR3 is TGTGCCAGCAGGATTACGGGACTAGCGGGGGGAGGGCAGTTCTTC. This chain links TRBV6-5 with TRBJ2-1; 15 bases are a match to TRBD2. V shed 6 bases, J shed 12 bases, and the junction held 9 bases outside the gene matches. The CDR3 is made up of 15 amino acids. Germline values: CDR1 MNHEY, CDR2 SVGAGI.

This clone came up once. CDR3 sequence: CASSLGSTSNEKLFF. CDR3 DNA sequence: TGCGCCAGCAGCTTGGGAAGTACGTCTAATGAAAAACTGTTTTTT. This rearrangement joins TRBV5-1 to TRBJ1-4, with D unresolved. CDR1 SGHRS and CDR2 YFSETQ come from the germline V gene. There are 15 residues in the CDR3. V was clipped by 0 bases and J by 3 bases, with 9 bases between them.

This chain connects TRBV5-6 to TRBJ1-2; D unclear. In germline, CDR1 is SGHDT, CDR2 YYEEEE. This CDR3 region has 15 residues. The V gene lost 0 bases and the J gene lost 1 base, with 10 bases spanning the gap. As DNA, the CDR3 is TGTGCCAGCAGCTTGGCCGTGCTGATTAACTATGGCTACACCTTC. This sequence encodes CASSLAVLINYGYTF.

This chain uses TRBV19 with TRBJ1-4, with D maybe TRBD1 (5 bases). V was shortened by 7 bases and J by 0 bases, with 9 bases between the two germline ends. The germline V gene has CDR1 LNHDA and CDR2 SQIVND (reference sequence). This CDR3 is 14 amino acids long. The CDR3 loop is CASKRDATNEKLFF. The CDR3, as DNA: TGTGCCAGTAAACGGGACGCAACTAATGAAAAACTGTTTTTT.